Following are 23 T cell receptor beta chains from one sample sequenced in a study of T cells in Graves' hyperthyroidism and ophthalmopathy. Amplification of TCR beta CDR3 regions used RNA as the template. RT-PCR in the first round (using the HTBI primer set) targeted the TCR CDR3. TCRdb itself ran the multiplex PCR reads through MiXCR, one entry per CDR3 protein. The table lists a few hundred thousand distinct CDR3 sequences, just over 45% of them singletons. Sequenced sample: peripheral blood or thyroid tissue (not recorded which). The receptors shown here come from a woman aged 18-29 years with Graves' hyperthyroidism.

The V and J genes are TRBV29-1 and TRBJ2-7; 14 nucleotides agree with TRBD2. The CDR3 is 14 residues long. The V segment lost 6 bases and the J segment 4 bases; nucleotides outside the gene matches: 5. Looked up from germline, CDR1 is SQVTM and CDR2 is ANQGSEA. The chain's CDR3 is CSVRGLAGDYEQYF. As DNA, the CDR3 is TGCAGCGTGAGGGGACTAGCGGGAGATTACGAGCAGTACTTC.

This clonotype has at least ten counts. The genes are TRBV7-9 and TRBJ1-5; 11 bases line up with TRBD1. Per the germline V gene, CDR1 is SEHNR and CDR2 is FQNEAQ (reference sequence). CDR3 length: 16 amino acids. V was pared by 8 bases and J by 5 bases, with 11 bases of the junction left unmatched. The CDR3 here is CASRSDRGRRDQPQHF. Here the CDR3 DNA reads TGTGCCAGCCGTTCGGACAGGGGGCGCCGGGATCAGCCCCAGCATTTT.

This clonotype was found many times. A much larger clone differs by one base, so this may be a read error. The CDR3 DNA reads TGTGCCAGCAGCCCGTCAGGGGGTTACGAGCAGTACTTC. Translated: CASSPSGGYEQYF. The chain couples TRBV5-6 to TRBJ2-7; 7 positions match TRBD1. Looked up from germline, CDR1 is SGHDT and CDR2 is YYEEEE. After removal of 4 bases from V and 4 bases from J, the junction contained 5 bases not matched to a gene. This CDR3 comprises 13 residues.

This clonotype was seen repeatedly, ten times or more. The genes are TRBV30 and TRBJ1-5, with 9 bases that match TRBD1. V trimming: 4 bases; J trimming: 11 bases; junction bases outside the gene matches: 6. Germline-derived CDR1 and CDR2 are GTSNPN and SVGIG (reference sequence). The CDR3 sequence is 12 residues long. In DNA form, the CDR3 reads TGTGCCTGGAACAGGGGGCAGGATGCCCAGCATTTT. Translated, it gives CAWNRGQDAQHF.

The chain recombines TRBV19 with TRBJ2-7; D not certain. The CDR3 length is 14 residues. The V gene lost 3 bases and the J gene lost 0 bases, with 9 bases spanning the gap. Germline CDR1 and CDR2: LNHDA and SQIVND (reference sequence). CDR3 coding DNA: TGTGCCAGTAGTATTAGCCACTCCTCCTACGAGCAGTACTTC. Amino acids: CASSISHSSYEQYF.

J is TRBJ2-2 and V is TRBV5-1; 7 nucleotides align to TRBD2. V was clipped by 0 bases and J by 1 base; unmatched bases: 15. Germline lookup yields CDR1 SGHRS and CDR2 YFSETQ. This CDR3 is built from 20 residues. The CDR3 DNA sequence: TGCGCCAGCAGCTTGGTTGGAATAGGCGCGGGAGAAGGGAACACCGGGGAGCTGTTTTTT. This codes for CASSLVGIGAGEGNTGELFF.

Concerning this clonotype itself: This may be a read error, as it is one base from a much larger clone. The chain links TRBV12-3 or TRBV12-4 to TRBJ2-7; 11 bases line up with TRBD2. The CDR3 runs 13 residues. J was trimmed by 7 bases and V by 10 bases; bases with no gene match: 9. The CDR3 sequence: CAIAGGPHNEQYF. The CDR3 coding sequence is TGTGCCATAGCGGGAGGGCCCCACAATGAGCAGTACTTC.

This clonotype appeared many times. The rearrangement uses TRBV12-3 or TRBV12-4 and TRBJ1-5; 7 nucleotides match TRBD1. With 5 bases clipped from V and 5 bases from J, the junction kept 9 bases outside the gene matches. The CDR3 loop spans 15 amino acids. The CDR3 bases are TGTGCCAGCAGTCTAGAGACAGGACAGGATCAGCCCCAGCATTTT. The encoded protein is CASSLETGQDQPQHF.

This clonotype has at least ten counts. The J gene is TRBJ1-3, the V gene TRBV20-1; the match to TRBD1 covers 8 bases. Germline V gives CDR1 DFQATT, CDR2 SNEGSKA (reference sequence). CDR3 length: 14 amino acids. The J segment lost 4 bases and the V segment lost 6 bases, leaving 8 bases of the junction unmatched. The CDR3 spells CSANTGGGGNTIYF. In DNA form, the CDR3 reads TGCAGTGCAAACACAGGGGGTGGCGGAAACACCATATATTTT.

This chain links TRBV7-9 with TRBJ2-1; unclear D gene. With 9 bases removed from V and 5 bases from J, the gap between germline ends came to 2 bases. Germline V gene lookup returns CDR1 SEHNR and CDR2 FQNEAQ (reference sequence). The CDR3 is 9 amino acids. The CDR3 nucleotides read TGTGCCAGACACAATGAGCAGTTCTTC. Translating gives CARHNEQFF.

This clonotype has ten or more counts. The chain uses TRBV9 and TRBJ2-7; TRBD2 matches 10 bases. CDR3 length: 17 residues. From germline, CDR1 is SGDLS and CDR2 YYNGEE. The V segment lost 3 bases and the J segment 0 bases; nucleotides outside the gene matches: 9. CDR3 in amino acids: CASSGSGGDRSSYEQYF. CDR3 bases: TGTGCCAGCAGCGGGAGCGGGGGGGACAGGAGCTCCTACGAGCAGTACTTC.

The sample holds many counts of this clonotype. DNA for the CDR3: TGTGCCAGCAGCCGACGGGAAAGGATAAATTCACCCCTCCACTTT. Translation: CASSRRERINSPLHF. This chain connects TRBV11-2 to TRBJ1-6; D remains ambiguous. Germline V gene lookup returns CDR1 SGHAT and CDR2 FQNNGV. This CDR3 contains 15 residues. V was cut by 5 bases and J by 7 bases, with 15 bases left in between.

This clonotype was recorded at least ten times. This chain joins TRBV7-9 and TRBJ2-5; 9 bases line up with TRBD2. With 7 bases clipped from V and 1 base from J, the junction kept 7 bases outside the gene matches. Germline CDR1 and CDR2: SEHNR and FQNEAQ (reference sequence). The CDR3 has 15 residues. The CDR3 nucleotides are TGTGCCAGCATCGGGGGAGCGGGAGGCCAAGAGACCCAGTACTTC. The encoded protein is CASIGGAGGQETQYF.

This clonotype was detected many times. The gene calls are TRBV3-1 and TRBJ2-5, with unresolved D. The germline gives CDR1 LGHDT, CDR2 YNNKEL (reference sequence). V lost 6 bases to trimming and J lost 5 bases, with 16 bases between them. The CDR3 length is 14 residues. Here the CDR3 DNA reads TGTGCCAGCAGTCATGGCCAGCTCAGGGAGACCCAGTACTTC. This codes for CASSHGQLRETQYF.

The chain joins TRBV10-2 to TRBJ2-1, with 15 bases aligning to TRBD2. Germline lookup yields CDR1 WSHSY and CDR2 SAAADI. This CDR3 is 14 amino acids long. V trimming: 8 bases; J trimming: 7 bases; junction bases outside the gene matches: 3. The CDR3 region has the DNA TGCGCCAGCGTAGGACTAGCGGGAGGGAATGAGCAGTTCTTC. It yields the protein CASVGLAGGNEQFF.

This chain links TRBV9 with TRBJ2-5; 9 nucleotides agree with TRBD2. There are 16 residues in the CDR3. In germline, CDR1 is SGDLS, CDR2 YYNGEE. V gave up 0 bases and J gave up 3 bases; unmatched junction bases: 6. The CDR3 DNA is TGTGCCAGCAGCGTAGATGGGGGACTAGCAGAAGAGACCCAGTACTTC. Its protein product is CASSVDGGLAEETQYF.

This clonotype was seen ten or more times. The chain couples TRBV7-2 to TRBJ1-5; D remains ambiguous. CDR3 size: 14 residues. Trimming cost V 3 bases and J 11 bases, with 17 bases left between them. Germline V gives CDR1 SGHTA, CDR2 FQGNSA. The CDR3 DNA is TGTGCCAGCAGCTTGGGTAGCGGGATCCAGGCCCAGCATTTT. This translates into CASSLGSGIQAQHF.

This clonotype is a singleton in its sample. A much larger clone lies one base from this, so it may be a read error. The CDR3, as DNA: TGTGCCAGCAGCCTAGTAGGGACGCAAGTTGGTGGCTACACCTTC. It specifies CASSLVGTQVGGYTF. The chain joins TRBV3-1 to TRBJ1-2; TRBD1 is a possible D gene (5 bases). There are 15 residues in the CDR3. Germline CDR1 reads LGHDT; CDR2 reads YNNKEL (reference sequence). V lost 4 bases and J 7 bases, leaving 19 bases between the germline ends.

This clonotype was seen at least ten times. The chain joins TRBV10-3 to TRBJ1-1; D is ambiguous. CDR1 is ENHRY, CDR2 SYGVKD, per germline. The V end was cut by 11 bases, the J end by 5 bases, with 15 bases between. This CDR3 has 12 residues. The CDR3: CASGRDRTEAFF. Here the CDR3 DNA reads TGTGCCTCCGGTAGGGATCGAACTGAAGCTTTCTTT.

At least ten counts were recorded for this clonotype. In DNA, the CDR3 is TGTGCCAGCAGTTACGTCGGGAGGCGATCACCCCTCCACTTT. Amino acid sequence: CASSYVGRRSPLHF. This chain uses TRBV6-2 or TRBV6-3 with TRBJ1-6; D is uncertain. Deletions cut 2 bases from V and 10 bases from J, with 12 bases between. The length of the CDR3 is 14 residues. Germline values: CDR1 MNHEY, CDR2 SVGEGT.

This clonotype was seen ten or more times. The chain is built from TRBV4-1 and TRBJ1-5; D remains unclear. The CDR3 length is 16 residues. Germline CDR1 reads MGHRA; CDR2 reads YSYEKL. V dropped 3 bases and J dropped 6 bases, with 18 bases sitting between them. Written as DNA, the CDR3 is TGCGCCAGCAGCCAGGACCCGGTCGGTGGTTTTCAGCCCCAGCATTTT. Translation gives CASSQDPVGGFQPQHF.

The chain links TRBV10-3 to TRBJ1-2; possibly TRBD1 for D (6 bases). There are 20 residues in the CDR3. Germline CDR1 reads ENHRY; CDR2 reads SYGVKD. Trimming removed 0 bases from V and 7 bases from J, with 30 bases in between. The CDR3 DNA follows: TGTGCCATCAGTGAGTCTCCTAGCGGGAGAGGGGCCGGGGGGCATGGTGGCTACACCTTC. This translates into CAISESPSGRGAGGHGGYTF.

The chain has TRBV20-1 and TRBJ1-5; 8 positions match TRBD1. The CDR3 length is 14 residues. Trimming at V came to 5 bases and at J to 4 bases, leaving 7 bases not matched to a gene. Germline CDR1 is DFQATT and CDR2 is SNEGSKA (reference sequence). The CDR3 protein is CSAGRTGTNQPQHF. The CDR3 coding sequence is TGCAGTGCTGGAAGGACAGGGACTAATCAGCCCCAGCATTTT.